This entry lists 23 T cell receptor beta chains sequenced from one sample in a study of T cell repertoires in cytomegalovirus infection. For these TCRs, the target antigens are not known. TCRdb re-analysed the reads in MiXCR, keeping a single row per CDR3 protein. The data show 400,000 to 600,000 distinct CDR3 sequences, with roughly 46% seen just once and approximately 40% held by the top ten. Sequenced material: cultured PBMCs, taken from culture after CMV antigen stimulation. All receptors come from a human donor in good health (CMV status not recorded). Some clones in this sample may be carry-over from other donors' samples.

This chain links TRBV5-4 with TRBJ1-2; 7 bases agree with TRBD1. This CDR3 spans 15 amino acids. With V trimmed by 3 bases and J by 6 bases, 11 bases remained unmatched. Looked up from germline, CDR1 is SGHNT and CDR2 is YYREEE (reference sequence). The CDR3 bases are TGTGCCAGCAGCTCCACTAAACAGGGGATGCATGGCTACACCTTC. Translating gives CASSSTKQGMHGYTF.

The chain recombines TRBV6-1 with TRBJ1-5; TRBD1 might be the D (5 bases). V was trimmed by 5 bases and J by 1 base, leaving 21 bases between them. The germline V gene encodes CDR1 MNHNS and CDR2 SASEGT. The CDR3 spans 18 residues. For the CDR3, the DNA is TGTGCCAGCAGTTTCAGCAGGGTCTTGGTATCGAGCAATCAGCCCCAGCATTTT. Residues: CASSFSRVLVSSNQPQHF.

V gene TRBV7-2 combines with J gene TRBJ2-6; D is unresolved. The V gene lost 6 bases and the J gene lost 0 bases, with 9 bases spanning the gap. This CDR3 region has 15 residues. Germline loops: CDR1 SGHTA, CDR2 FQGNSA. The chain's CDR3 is CASSHQNSGANVLTF. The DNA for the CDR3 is TGTGCCAGCAGTCACCAGAACTCTGGGGCCAACGTCCTGACTTTC.

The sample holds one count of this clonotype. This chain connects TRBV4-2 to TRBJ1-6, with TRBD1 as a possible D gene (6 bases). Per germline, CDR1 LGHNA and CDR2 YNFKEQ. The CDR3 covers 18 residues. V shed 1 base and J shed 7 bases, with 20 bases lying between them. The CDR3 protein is CASSQVVSRGQSNSPLHF. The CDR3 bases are TGTGCCAGCAGCCAAGTCGTATCCCGCGGACAGTCAAATTCACCCCTCCACTTT.

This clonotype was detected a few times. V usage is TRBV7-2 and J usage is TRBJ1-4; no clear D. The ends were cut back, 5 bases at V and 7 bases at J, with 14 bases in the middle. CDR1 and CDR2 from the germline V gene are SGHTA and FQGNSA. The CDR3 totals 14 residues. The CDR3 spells CASSPEAVGEKLFF. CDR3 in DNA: TGTGCCAGCAGCCCCGAGGCCGTTGGTGAAAAACTGTTTTTT.

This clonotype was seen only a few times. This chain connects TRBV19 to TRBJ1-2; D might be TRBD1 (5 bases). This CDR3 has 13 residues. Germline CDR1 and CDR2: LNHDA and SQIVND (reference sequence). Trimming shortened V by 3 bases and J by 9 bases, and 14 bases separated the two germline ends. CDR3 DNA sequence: TGTGCCAGTAGTATGGGACCTCAATGGAGCTACACCTTC. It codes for CASSMGPQWSYTF.

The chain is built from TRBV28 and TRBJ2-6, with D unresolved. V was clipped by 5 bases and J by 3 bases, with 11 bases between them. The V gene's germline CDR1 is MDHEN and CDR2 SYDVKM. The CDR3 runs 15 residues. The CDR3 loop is CASSPPPFGANVLTF. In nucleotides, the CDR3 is TGTGCCAGCAGTCCCCCCCCTTTTGGGGCCAACGTCCTGACTTTC.

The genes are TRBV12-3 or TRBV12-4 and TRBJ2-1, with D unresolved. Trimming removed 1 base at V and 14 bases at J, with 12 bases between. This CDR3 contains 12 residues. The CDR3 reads CASSLEPFREFF. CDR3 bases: TGTGCCAGCAGTTTAGAACCCTTCCGCGAGTTCTTC.

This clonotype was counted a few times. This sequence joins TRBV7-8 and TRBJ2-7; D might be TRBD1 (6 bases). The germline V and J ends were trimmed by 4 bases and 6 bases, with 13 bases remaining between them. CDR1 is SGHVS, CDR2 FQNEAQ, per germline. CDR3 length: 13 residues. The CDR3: CASSSNRVAEQYF. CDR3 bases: TGTGCCAGCAGCTCGAACAGGGTGGCCGAGCAGTACTTC.

The CDR3 bases are TGTGCCAGCAGAAGGGACAGGGGTCACGAGCAGTACTTC. It specifies CASRRDRGHEQYF. The chain recombines TRBV6-5 with TRBJ2-7; 10 bases line up with TRBD1. CDR1 is MNHEY, CDR2 SVGAGI, per germline. V was clipped by 6 bases and J by 5 bases; unmatched bases: 4. CDR3 length: 13 residues.

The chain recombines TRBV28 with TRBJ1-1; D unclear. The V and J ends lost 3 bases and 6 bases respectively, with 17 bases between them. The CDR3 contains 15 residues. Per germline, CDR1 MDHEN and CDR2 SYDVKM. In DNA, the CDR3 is TGTGCCAGCAGTTTCGTGGGGAACCCCAACGCTGAAGCTTTCTTT. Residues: CASSFVGNPNAEAFF.

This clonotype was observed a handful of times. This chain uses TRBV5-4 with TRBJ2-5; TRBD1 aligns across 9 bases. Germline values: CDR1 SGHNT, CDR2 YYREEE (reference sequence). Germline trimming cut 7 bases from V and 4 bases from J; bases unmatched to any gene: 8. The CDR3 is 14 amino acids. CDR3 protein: CASSGTGMRETQYF. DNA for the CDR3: TGTGCCAGCTCCGGGACAGGGATGCGAGAGACCCAGTACTTC.

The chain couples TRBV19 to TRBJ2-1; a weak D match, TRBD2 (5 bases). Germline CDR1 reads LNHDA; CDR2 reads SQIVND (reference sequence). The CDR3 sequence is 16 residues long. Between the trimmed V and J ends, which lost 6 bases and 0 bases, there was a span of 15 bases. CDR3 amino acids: CASSLGLTSSYNEQFF. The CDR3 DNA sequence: TGTGCCAGTAGCCTCGGACTTACTAGCTCCTACAATGAGCAGTTCTTC.

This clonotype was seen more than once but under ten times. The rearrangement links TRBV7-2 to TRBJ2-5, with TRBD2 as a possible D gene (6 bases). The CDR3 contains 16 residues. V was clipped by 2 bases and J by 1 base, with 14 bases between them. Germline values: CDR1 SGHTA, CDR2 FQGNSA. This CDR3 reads CASSLLGRGLQETQYF. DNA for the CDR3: TGTGCCAGCAGCTTATTGGGGCGGGGCCTCCAAGAGACCCAGTACTTC.

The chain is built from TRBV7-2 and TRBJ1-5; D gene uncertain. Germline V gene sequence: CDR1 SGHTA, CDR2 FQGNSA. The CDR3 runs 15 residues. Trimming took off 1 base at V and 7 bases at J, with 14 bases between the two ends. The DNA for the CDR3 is TGTGCCAGCAGCTTAGGTGCAGGAGGAGAGCAGCCCCAGCATTTT. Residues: CASSLGAGGEQPQHF.

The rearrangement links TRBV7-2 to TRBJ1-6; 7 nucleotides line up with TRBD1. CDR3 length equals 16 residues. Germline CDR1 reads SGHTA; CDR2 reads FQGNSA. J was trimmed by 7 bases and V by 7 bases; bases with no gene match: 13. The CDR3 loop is CASNIQGLGTNSPLHF. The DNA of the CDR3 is TGTGCCAGCAACATACAGGGGCTAGGGACCAATTCACCCCTCCACTTT. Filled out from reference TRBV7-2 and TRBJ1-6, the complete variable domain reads GAGVSQSPSNKVTEKGKDVELRCDPISGHTALYWYRQSLGQGLEFLIYFQGNSAPDKSGLPSDRFSAERTGGSVSTLTIQRTQQEDSAVYLCASNIQGLGTNSPLHFGNGTRLTVT.

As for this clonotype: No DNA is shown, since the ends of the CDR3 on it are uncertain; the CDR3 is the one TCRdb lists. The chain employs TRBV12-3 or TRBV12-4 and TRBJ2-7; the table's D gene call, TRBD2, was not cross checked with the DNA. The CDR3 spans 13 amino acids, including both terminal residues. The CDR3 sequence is CASSFGPGDEQYF.

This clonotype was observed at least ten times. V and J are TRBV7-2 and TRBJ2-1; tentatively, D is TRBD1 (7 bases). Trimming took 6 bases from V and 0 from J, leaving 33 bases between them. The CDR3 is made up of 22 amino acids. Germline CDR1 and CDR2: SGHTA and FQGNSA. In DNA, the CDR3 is TGTGCCAGCAGGGGGGGTAAGGGGGCTCCCCTCCTAGCGCGTAGCTCCTACAATGAGCAGTTCTTC. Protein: CASRGGKGAPLLARSSYNEQFF. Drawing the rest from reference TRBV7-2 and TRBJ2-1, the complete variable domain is GAGVSQSPSNKVTEKGKDVELRCDPISGHTALYWYRQSLGQGLEFLIYFQGNSAPDKSGLPSDRFSAERTGGSVSTLTIQRTQQEDSAVYLCASRGGKGAPLLARSSYNEQFFGPGTRLTVL.

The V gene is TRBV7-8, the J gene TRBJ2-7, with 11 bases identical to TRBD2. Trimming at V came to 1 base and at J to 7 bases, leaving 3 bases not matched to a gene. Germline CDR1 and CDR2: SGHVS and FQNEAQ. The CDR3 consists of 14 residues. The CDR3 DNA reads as TGTGCCAGCAGCTTAGGGGCTAGCGGGAGGGAGCAGTACTTC. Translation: CASSLGASGREQYF.

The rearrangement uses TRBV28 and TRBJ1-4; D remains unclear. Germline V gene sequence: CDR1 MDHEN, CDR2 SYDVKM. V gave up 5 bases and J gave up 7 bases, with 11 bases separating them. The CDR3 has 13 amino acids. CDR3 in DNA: TGTGCCAGCAGTCTAGCGGTTACTGAAAAACTGTTTTTT. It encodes CASSLAVTEKLFF.

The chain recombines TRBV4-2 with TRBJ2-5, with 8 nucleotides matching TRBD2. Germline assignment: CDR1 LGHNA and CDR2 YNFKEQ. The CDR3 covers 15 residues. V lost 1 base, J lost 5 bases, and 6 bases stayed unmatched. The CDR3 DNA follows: TGTGCCAGCAGCCAAGTACGGGGGGGGTGGGAGACCCAGTACTTC. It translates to CASSQVRGGWETQYF.

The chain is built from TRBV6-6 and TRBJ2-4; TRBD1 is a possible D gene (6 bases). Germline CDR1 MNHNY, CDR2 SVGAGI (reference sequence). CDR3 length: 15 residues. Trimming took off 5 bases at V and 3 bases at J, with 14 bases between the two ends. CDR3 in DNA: TGTGCCAGCAGTGGCAAAGGCAGGGGCAAAAACATTCAGTACTTC. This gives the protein CASSGKGRGKNIQYF.

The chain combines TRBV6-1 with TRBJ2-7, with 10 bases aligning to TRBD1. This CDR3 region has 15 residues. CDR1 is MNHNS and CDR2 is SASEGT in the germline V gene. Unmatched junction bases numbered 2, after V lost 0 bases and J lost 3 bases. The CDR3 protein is CASSEAGDRGYEQYF. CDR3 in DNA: TGTGCCAGCAGTGAAGCGGGGGACAGGGGCTACGAGCAGTACTTC.